This T cell receptor beta chain was profiled in a study of CD8 T cells in Susac syndrome. Sequencing of TCR beta drew on CD8+ and CD4+ T cells from blood. After extraction with the RNeasy kit, 0.5 to 1 ug of the RNA was reverse transcribed using random hexamers. TCRdb independently ran MiXCR on the immunoSEQ multiplex PCR reads; one entry per CDR3 protein. The sample yields about 130,000 distinct CDR3 sequences, around 94% seen once. The CDR3 sequence is 12 residues long. In germline, CDR1 is SNHLY, CDR2 FYNNEI. V gave up 3 bases and J gave up 11 bases, with 8 bases separating them. The specimen was CD4+ T cells from PBMCs. This TCR was recovered from a human donor in good health. The rearrangement links TRBV2 to TRBJ1-6; no clear D gene. The CDR3 spells CASSEGFPPLHF. As DNA, the CDR3 is TGTGCCAGCAGTGAGGGGTTCCCACCCCTCCACTTT.